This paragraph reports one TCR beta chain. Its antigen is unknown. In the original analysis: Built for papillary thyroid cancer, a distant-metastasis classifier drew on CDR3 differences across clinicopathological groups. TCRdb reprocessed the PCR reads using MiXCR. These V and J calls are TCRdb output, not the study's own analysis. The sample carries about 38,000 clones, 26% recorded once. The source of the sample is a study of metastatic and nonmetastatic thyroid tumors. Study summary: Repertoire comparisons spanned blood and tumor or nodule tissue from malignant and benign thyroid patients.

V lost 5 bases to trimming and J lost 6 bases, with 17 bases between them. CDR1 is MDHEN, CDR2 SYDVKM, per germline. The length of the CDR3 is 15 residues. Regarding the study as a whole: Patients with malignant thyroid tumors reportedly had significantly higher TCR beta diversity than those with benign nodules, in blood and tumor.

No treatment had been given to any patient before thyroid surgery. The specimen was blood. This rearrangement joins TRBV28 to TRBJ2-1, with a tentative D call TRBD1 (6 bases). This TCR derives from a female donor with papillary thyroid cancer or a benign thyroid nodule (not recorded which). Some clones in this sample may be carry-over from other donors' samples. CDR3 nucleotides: TGTGCCAGCAGTCCCACCCAATCCAGGGGCAATGAGCAGTTCTTC. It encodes CASSPTQSRGNEQFF.